The source of this T cell receptor (beta chain) is a study of blood T cells in healthy people across ages. With respect to this clonotype: The antigen remains undetermined.

The extraction recovered at least 5.5 micrograms of total RNA per sample. A J-beta primer mix and a sample-barcoded 5' primer were used in a second PCR of roughly 7 to 12 cycles. Any given sample supplied a minimum of 2.5 million CDR3-containing paired-end reads. TCRdb re-called the 5' RACE reads with MiXCR, one entry per CDR3 protein. The sample includes 540,000 or so distinct CDR3 sequences, 27% of them seen just once. Study-wide results and caveats: Greater diversity and more naive CD4+ cells were seen in long-lived donors than in aged donors. With age, beta diversity per million T cells declined roughly linearly, significantly by 40.

This sequence was found in a woman aged 70-85 years in good health. Sequenced: blood.

The CDR3, as DNA: TGTGCCAGCAGCGTAGGTTCCGAGCGGCAGCCCCAGCATTTT. Protein: CASSVGSERQPQHF. J is TRBJ1-5 and V is TRBV9; D not certain. CDR3 length: 14 amino acids. Germline assignment: CDR1 SGDLS and CDR2 YYNGEE. The V gene lost 0 bases and the J gene lost 7 bases, with 11 bases spanning the gap.